This TCR beta chain was captured in a study of T-cell memory formation after mild COVID-19. Study observations and caveats: There were some responding clones in pre-infection memory, which suggested that cross-reactive memory had joined.

The sample holds a few counts of this clonotype. Its antigen is unknown. V shed 6 bases and J shed 1 base, with 12 bases lying between them. This CDR3 contains 14 residues. In germline, CDR1 is LNHDA, CDR2 SQIVND (reference sequence). Employing constant-segment primers, 5'RACE generated TCR alpha and TCR beta cDNA libraries bearing sample barcodes and UMIs. Each CDR3 protein is one row after TCRdb ran MiXCR on the 5' RACE reads. The table includes 400,000 or so distinct CDR3 sequences, 21% detected once. The sequenced material came from PBMCs or a T cell subset sorted from them (not recorded which). The clonotype comes from an adult woman who had mild COVID-19 (a few samples of this study predate the infection). Cell type and time point are not known. The chain employs TRBV19 and TRBJ1-1; TRBD1 might be the D (5 bases). The CDR3 spells CASRSQAPNTEAFF. CDR3 bases: TGTGCCAGTAGATCACAGGCGCCGAACACTGAAGCTTTCTTT.